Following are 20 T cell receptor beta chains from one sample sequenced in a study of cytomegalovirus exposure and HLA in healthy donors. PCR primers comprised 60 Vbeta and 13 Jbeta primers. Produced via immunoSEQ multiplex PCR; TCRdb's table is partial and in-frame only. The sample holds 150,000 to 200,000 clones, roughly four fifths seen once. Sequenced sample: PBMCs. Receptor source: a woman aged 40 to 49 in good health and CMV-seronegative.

The CDR3 nucleotides are TGTGCCAGCAGCCCTCGACTCGGAGGGCCCCTAGAGCAGTACTTC. Translation: CASSPRLGGPLEQYF. The rearrangement links TRBV9 to TRBJ2-7; TRBD2 might be the D (6 bases). The CDR3 consists of 15 residues. Per germline, CDR1 SGDLS and CDR2 YYNGEE. V lost 4 bases, J lost 7 bases, and 21 bases lay in between.

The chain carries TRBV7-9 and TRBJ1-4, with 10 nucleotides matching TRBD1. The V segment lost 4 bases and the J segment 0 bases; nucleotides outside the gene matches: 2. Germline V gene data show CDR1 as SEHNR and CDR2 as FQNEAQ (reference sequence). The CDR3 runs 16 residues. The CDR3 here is CASSSGQGSTNEKLFF. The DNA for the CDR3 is TGTGCCAGCAGCTCGGGACAGGGGTCAACTAATGAAAAACTGTTTTTT.

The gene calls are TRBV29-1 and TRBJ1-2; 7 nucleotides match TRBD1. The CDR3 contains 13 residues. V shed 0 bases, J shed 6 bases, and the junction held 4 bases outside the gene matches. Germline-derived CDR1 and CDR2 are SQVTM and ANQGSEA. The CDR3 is CSVEEGQAHGYTF. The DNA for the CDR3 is TGCAGCGTTGAAGAAGGACAGGCTCATGGCTACACCTTC.

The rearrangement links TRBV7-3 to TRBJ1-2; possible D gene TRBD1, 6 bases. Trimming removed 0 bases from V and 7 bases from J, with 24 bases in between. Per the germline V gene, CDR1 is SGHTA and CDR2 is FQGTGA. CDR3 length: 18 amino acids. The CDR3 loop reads CASSLTPTGSKDRTGYTF. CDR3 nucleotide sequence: TGTGCCAGCAGCTTAACGCCAACAGGGTCCAAAGATCGTACTGGCTACACCTTC.

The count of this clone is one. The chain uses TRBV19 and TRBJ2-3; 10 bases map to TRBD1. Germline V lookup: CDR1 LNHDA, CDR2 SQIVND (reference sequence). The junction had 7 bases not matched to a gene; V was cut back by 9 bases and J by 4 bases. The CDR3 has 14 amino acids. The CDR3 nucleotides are TGTGCCAGCATAGGACAGGGGGGAGCAGATACGCAGTATTTT. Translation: CASIGQGGADTQYF.

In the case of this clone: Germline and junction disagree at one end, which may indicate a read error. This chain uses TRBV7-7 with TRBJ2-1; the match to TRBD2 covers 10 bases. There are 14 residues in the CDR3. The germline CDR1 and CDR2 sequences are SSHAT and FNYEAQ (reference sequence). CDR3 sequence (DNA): TGTGCTAGCAGCCCCAGCGGGGGGGAGAGTGAGCAGTTCTTC. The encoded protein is CASSPSGGESEQFF.

The CDR3 reads CASRIGVSGELFF. The CDR3 DNA reads TGTGCCAGCCGAATAGGGGTGTCCGGGGAGCTGTTTTTT. The genes are TRBV6-5 and TRBJ2-2, with a possible D match to TRBD1 (5 bases). V was shortened by 8 bases and J by 6 bases, with 13 bases between the two germline ends. The germline V gene encodes CDR1 MNHEY and CDR2 SVGAGI. The CDR3 runs to 13 residues.

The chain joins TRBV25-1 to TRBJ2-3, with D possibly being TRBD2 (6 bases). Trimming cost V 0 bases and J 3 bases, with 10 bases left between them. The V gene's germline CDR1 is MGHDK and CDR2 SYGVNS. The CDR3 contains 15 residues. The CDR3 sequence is CASSEYGTFTDTQYF. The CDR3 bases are TGTGCCAGCAGTGAATACGGGACTTTTACAGATACGCAGTATTTT.

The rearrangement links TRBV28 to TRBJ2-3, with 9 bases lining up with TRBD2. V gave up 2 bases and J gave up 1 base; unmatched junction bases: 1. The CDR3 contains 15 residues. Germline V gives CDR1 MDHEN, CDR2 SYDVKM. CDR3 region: CASSLRTSGTDTQYF. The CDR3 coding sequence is TGTGCCAGCAGTTTAAGGACTAGCGGCACAGATACGCAGTATTTT.

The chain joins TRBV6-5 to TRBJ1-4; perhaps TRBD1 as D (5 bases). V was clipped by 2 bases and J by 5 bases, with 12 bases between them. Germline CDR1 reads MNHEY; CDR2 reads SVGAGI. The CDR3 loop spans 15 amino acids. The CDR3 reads CASSYTAGRNEKLFF. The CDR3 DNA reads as TGTGCCAGCAGTTACACGGCAGGGAGGAATGAAAAACTGTTTTTT.

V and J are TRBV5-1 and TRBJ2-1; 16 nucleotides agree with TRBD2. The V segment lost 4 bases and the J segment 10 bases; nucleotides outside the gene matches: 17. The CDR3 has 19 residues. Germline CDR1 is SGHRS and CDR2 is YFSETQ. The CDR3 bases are TGCGCCAGCAGCCCAACTGGGACTAGCGGGAGGGCATTGCTAGAGGAGCAGTTCTTC. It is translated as CASSPTGTSGRALLEEQFF.

The CDR3 coding sequence is TGTGCCAGCAGTTTAAAGGGACACCAAGATGGCTACACCTTC. It codes for CASSLKGHQDGYTF. This chain uses TRBV27 with TRBJ1-2, with D maybe TRBD1 (6 bases). Trimming cost V 2 bases and J 6 bases, with 13 bases left between them. The CDR3 loop spans 14 amino acids. Per the germline V gene, CDR1 is MNHEY and CDR2 is SMNVEV (reference sequence).

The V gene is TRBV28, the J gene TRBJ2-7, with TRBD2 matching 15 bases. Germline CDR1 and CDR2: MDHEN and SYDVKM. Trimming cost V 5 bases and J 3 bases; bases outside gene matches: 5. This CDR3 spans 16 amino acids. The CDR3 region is CASSPQGLAGGYEQYF. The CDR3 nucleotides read TGTGCCAGCAGTCCCCAGGGACTAGCGGGAGGCTACGAGCAGTACTTC. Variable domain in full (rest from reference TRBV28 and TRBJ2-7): DVKVTQSSRYLVKRTGEKVFLECVQDMDHENMFWYRQDPGLGLRLIYFSYDVKMKEKGDIPEGYSVSREKKERFSLILESASTNQTSMYLCASSPQGLAGGYEQYFGPGTRLTVT.

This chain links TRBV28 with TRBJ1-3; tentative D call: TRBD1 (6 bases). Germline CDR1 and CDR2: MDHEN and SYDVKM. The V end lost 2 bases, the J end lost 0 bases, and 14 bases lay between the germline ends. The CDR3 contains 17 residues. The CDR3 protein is CASSLGQPSISGNTIYF. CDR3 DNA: TGTGCCAGCAGTTTAGGACAGCCTTCTATCTCTGGAAACACCATATATTTT.

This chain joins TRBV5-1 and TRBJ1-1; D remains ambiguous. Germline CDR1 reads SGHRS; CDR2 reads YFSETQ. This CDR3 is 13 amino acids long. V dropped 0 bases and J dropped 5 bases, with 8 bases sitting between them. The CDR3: CASSLVPGTEAFF. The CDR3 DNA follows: TGCGCCAGCAGCTTGGTTCCGGGAACTGAAGCTTTCTTT.

CDR3 loop: CAWSSHSQAVGYTF. CDR3 in DNA: TGTGCCTGGTCGTCCCACTCACAGGCGGTTGGCTACACCTTC. The chain recombines TRBV30 with TRBJ1-2; D perhaps matches TRBD1 (5 bases). This CDR3 spans 14 amino acids. Germline V CDR1 and CDR2: GTSNPN, SVGIG (reference sequence). V was clipped by 5 bases and J by 7 bases, with 20 bases between them.

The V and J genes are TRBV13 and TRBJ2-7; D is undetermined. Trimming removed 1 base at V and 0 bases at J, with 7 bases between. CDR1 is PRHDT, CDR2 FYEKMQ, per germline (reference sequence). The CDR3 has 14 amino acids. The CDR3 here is CASSLAPSSYEQYF. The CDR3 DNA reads TGTGCCAGCAGCTTAGCCCCGAGCTCCTACGAGCAGTACTTC.

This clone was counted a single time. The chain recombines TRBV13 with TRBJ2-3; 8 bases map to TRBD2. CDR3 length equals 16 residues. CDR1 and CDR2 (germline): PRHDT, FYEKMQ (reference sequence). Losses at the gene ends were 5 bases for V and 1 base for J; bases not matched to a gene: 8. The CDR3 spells CASSPPGREGTDTQYF. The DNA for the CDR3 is TGTGCCAGCAGCCCCCCCGGGAGGGAGGGCACAGATACGCAGTATTTT.

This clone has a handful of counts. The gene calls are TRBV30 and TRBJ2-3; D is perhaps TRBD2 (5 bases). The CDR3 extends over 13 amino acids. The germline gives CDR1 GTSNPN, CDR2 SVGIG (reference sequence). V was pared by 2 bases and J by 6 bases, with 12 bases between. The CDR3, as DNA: TGTGCCTGGAGTCACGGACTTCGCGATACGCAGTATTTT. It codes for CAWSHGLRDTQYF.

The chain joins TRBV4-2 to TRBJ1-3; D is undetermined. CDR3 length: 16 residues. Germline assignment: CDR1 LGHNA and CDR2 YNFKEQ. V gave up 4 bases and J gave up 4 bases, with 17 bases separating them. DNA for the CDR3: TGTGCCAGCAGCCCTCGACTGCTAGACTCGGGAAACACCATATATTTT. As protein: CASSPRLLDSGNTIYF.